Below, 8 T cell receptor beta chains from the same sample are listed, as sequenced in a study of shared clonotypes between healthy human individuals. Profiled with immunoSEQ multiplex PCR; TCRdb holds only in-frame clones, not every one. Of about 2 million clones in the sample, 90% to 95% were seen once. Sequenced: naive CD4+ T cells sorted from blood. Regarding subset: CD45RA+ positively selected. The receptors shown here come from a man aged 18 to 30 in good health.

The V and J genes are TRBV5-1 and TRBJ1-2; 9 bases align to TRBD1. CDR1 is SGHRS, CDR2 YFSETQ, per germline. This CDR3 has 15 residues. J lost 4 bases, V lost 4 bases, and 8 bases had no gene match. The CDR3 is CASSPEQGAGYGYTF. For the CDR3, the DNA is TGCGCCAGCAGCCCCGAACAGGGGGCAGGCTATGGCTACACCTTC. Full variable domain (remainder filled in from reference TRBV5-1 and TRBJ1-2): KAGVTQTPRYLIKTRGQQVTLSCSPISGHRSVSWYQQTPGQGLQFLFEYFSETQRNKGNFPGRFSGRQFSNSRSEMNVSTLELGDSALYLCASSPEQGAGYGYTFGSGTRLTVV.

This clone was observed once. The CDR3 DNA reads TGTGCCAGCAGCTTAGTTTCAGGTCCTTACGAGCAGTACTTC. Its translation: CASSLVSGPYEQYF. V gene TRBV7-2 combines with J gene TRBJ2-7; D is uncertain. This CDR3 spans 14 amino acids. Germline V gene data show CDR1 as SGHTA and CDR2 as FQGNSA. Trimming stripped 1 base from V and 4 bases from J, with 11 bases between.

V gene TRBV5-6 combines with J gene TRBJ1-1; 8 bases line up with TRBD1. There are 14 residues in the CDR3. The V gene's germline CDR1 is SGHDT and CDR2 YYEEEE. J lost 4 bases, V lost 4 bases, and 6 bases had no gene match. As DNA, the CDR3 is TGTGCCAGCAGCCTCCGAACAGGGGGCACTGAAGCTTTCTTT. Translation gives CASSLRTGGTEAFF.

As to this clone: Just one base apart from a much larger clone, this may be a read error. The same CDR3 can be traced to other DNA sequences in this sample. The V call is TRBV9, the J call TRBJ2-2; the D is unclear. The CDR3 length is 12 residues. CDR1 and CDR2 from the germline V gene are SGDLS and YYNGEE. V lost 3 bases and J lost 2, with 2 bases in between. The CDR3 sequence: CASSANTGELFF. Here the CDR3 DNA reads TGTGCCAGCAGCGCAAACACCGGGGAGCTGTTTTTT.

The chain joins TRBV7-2 to TRBJ2-1; D is uncertain. CDR1 is SGHTA, CDR2 FQGNSA, per germline. V was pared by 3 bases and J by 7 bases, with 4 bases between. The CDR3 consists of 11 residues. The CDR3 here is CASSFWNEQFF. For the CDR3, the DNA is TGTGCCAGCAGCTTTTGGAATGAGCAGTTCTTC.

The rearrangement links TRBV14 to TRBJ2-5; 13 nucleotides align to TRBD2. CDR1 SGHDN and CDR2 FVKESK come from the germline V gene. With V trimmed by 4 bases and J by 1 base, 9 bases remained unmatched. The CDR3 is 18 amino acids. CDR3 nucleotide sequence: TGTGCCAGCAGCCCTTGGACTAGCGGGAGCCCGTTCCAAGAGACCCAGTACTTC. Its protein is CASSPWTSGSPFQETQYF.

V gene TRBV6-6 combines with J gene TRBJ2-5; 8 bases map to TRBD2. The ends lost 1 base at V and 6 bases at J; junction bases unmatched: 7. There are 15 residues in the CDR3. The germline V gene has CDR1 MNHNY and CDR2 SVGAGI (reference sequence). The CDR3 spells CASSYYSGGDKTQYF. The DNA for the CDR3 is TGTGCCAGCAGTTACTACAGCGGGGGCGACAAGACCCAGTACTTC.

The V and J genes are TRBV15 and TRBJ2-7; no reliable D call. This CDR3 spans 17 amino acids. Germline assignment: CDR1 LNHNV and CDR2 YYDKDF (reference sequence). V dropped 0 bases and J dropped 1 base, with 16 bases sitting between them. The CDR3 protein is CATSRDISRVGSYEQYF. CDR3 DNA sequence: TGTGCCACCAGCAGAGATATATCAAGGGTCGGGTCCTACGAGCAGTACTTC.